The T cell receptor beta chain described here comes from a study of T cell repertoires in cytomegalovirus infection. Overall study: Indications of both CMV infection and matching HLA type were provided by public TCR beta signatures.

The table lists this clonotype with a few counts. Its antigen is not known. TCRdb re-analysed the reads in MiXCR, keeping a single row per CDR3 protein. Of approximately 200,000 distinct CDR3 sequences in the sample, approximately 30% were seen once. Study-wide results and limits: There were HLA-C-restricted CMV-specific TCR beta clonotypes dominating the ex vivo response. CMV carriers with the relevant HLA were identified by cumulative public TCR beta family frequency.

This CDR3 spans 13 amino acids. Germline V gene lookup returns CDR1 SGHVS and CDR2 FNYEAQ. Trimming stripped 3 bases from V and 6 bases from J, with 11 bases between. This chain joins TRBV7-6 and TRBJ1-1; no firm D call. The receptor's source is a human donor in good health (CMV status not recorded). Some clones in this sample may be carry-over from other donors' samples. The sequencing sample was made of PBMCs. Written as DNA, the CDR3 is TGTGCCAGCAGCTTTCGTACGGGAGCTGAAGCTTTCTTT. This codes for CASSFRTGAEAFF.